The sequence of this T cell receptor beta chain was determined in a study of PD-L1 blockade in urothelial cancer. The overall study: Males with bladder-origin urothelial cancer constituted about nine tenths of the roughly 29 patients. T cells were recovered from blood samples at a median of around 130,000. Investigators checked blood 3 weeks (second dose) and 6 weeks after treatment start. Findings and caveats of the study: Blood TCR clonality below the median before treatment was a predictor of better survival.

The CDR3 runs 15 residues. Per the germline V gene, CDR1 is SGHRS and CDR2 is YFSETQ. Trimming shortened V by 3 bases and J by 6 bases, and 13 bases separated the two germline ends. Sequenced by immunoSEQ multiplex PCR; TCRdb stores in-frame clones only, minus some. This sample carries 71,000 or so clones, around nine tenths of them seen once, and the ten largest clones take 3% to 4%. Notes on this clone: Antigen unknown.

The chain employs TRBV5-1 and TRBJ1-6; D is uncertain. This specimen consisted of PBMCs, obtained around atezolizumab (anti-PD-L1) treatment. The sequence was obtained from a man aged 55-75 years with urothelial cancer. Here the CDR3 reads CASSSREGGNSPLHF. CDR3 coding DNA: TGCGCCAGCAGCTCCCGGGAAGGAGGTAATTCACCCCTCCACTTT.